This TCR beta chain was sequenced for a study of cytomegalovirus exposure and HLA in healthy donors. Findings and limits, study-wide: Within a later analysis, the majority of CMV-associated TCR beta chains appeared HLA-restricted. CMV serostatus was the only immune exposure information that was available. A list of 164 TCR beta chains associated with cytomegalovirus was given.

This clone was observed a single time. Its antigen is undetermined. The PCR ran on 60 Vbeta and 13 Jbeta primers. Per the original data handling: There were about 86 million unique TCR beta chains by a later count, and about 12 million of them were shared. The data were produced by immunoSEQ multiplex PCR, yet TCRdb's version contains in-frame clones alone and is incomplete. The V and J calls and clone size are taken from that table; D and trimming were inferred from the DNA. The sample has more than 140,000 clones, about four fifths seen once. The germline V gene has CDR1 SGHTA and CDR2 FQGNSA. V lost 5 bases to trimming and J lost 7 bases; unmatched junction nucleotides: 8. CDR3 length: 15 residues.

The sequence was collected from a young man in good health and CMV-seropositive. This chain uses TRBV7-2 with TRBJ1-6; TRBD1 matches at 7 bases. The sequencing input was PBMCs. The CDR3 bases are TGTGCCAGCAGCCTACACAGGGGAGGCAATTCACCCCTCCACTTT. Amino acids: CASSLHRGGNSPLHF.